The 21 T cell receptor beta chains presented below share a single source sample, sequenced in a study of T cell clusters in autoimmune cytopenias. Each sample's input was roughly 230 ng genomic DNA, some 34,000 genome equivalents. One tube held mixed TRB-A and TRB-B primer pools for touch-down PCR. TCRdb reanalyzed the multiplex PCR reads and collapses them to one entry per CDR3 protein, without DNA. This table lists about 4,500 distinct CDR3 sequences. These same data were also listed under a study on T cell repertoires in aging, cancer and after chemotherapy.

The sample was peripheral blood. The receptors originated from a human donor in good health.

V is TRBV7-2 and J is TRBJ2-7; TCRdb's D gene call, TRBD2, goes unchecked for lack of DNA. From germline, CDR1 is SGHTA and CDR2 FQGNSA. The CDR3 length is 15 residues. The CDR3 sequence is CASSPTSGSSYEQYF.

By frequency, this clonotype is medium-sized. The chain employs TRBV14 and TRBJ2-1. The CDR3 totals 14 residues. Germline V gives CDR1 SGHDN, CDR2 FVKESK. CDR3 sequence reads: CASSQELSYNEQFF. The variable domain in full, completed from reference TRBV14 and TRBJ2-1, reads EAGVTQFPSHSVIEKGQTVTLRCDPISGHDNLYWYRRVMGKEIKFLLHFVKESKQDESGMPNNRFLAERTGGTYSTLKVQPAELEDSGVYFCASSQELSYNEQFFGPGTRLTVL.

This clonotype is medium-sized by frequency. The J gene is TRBJ2-1, the V gene TRBV27; TCRdb outputs TRBD1, but without DNA this stays unchecked. CDR1 and CDR2 from the germline V gene are MNHEY and SMNVEV (reference sequence). The CDR3 is made up of 18 amino acids. This CDR3 reads CASSLIRAAAGSYNEQFF.

This clonotype is classed as medium-sized by frequency. The rearrangement joins TRBV11-3 to TRBJ1-5; TCRdb proposes TRBD1, but this gene call is untestable without DNA. Germline loops: CDR1 SGHNT, CDR2 YENEEA. The CDR3 is made up of 13 amino acids. The CDR3 is CASSFGGNQPQHF.

This clonotype counts as medium-sized (0.01 to 0.1%) by frequency. The genes are TRBV18 and TRBJ2-3; the D call from TCRdb, TRBD1, cannot be confirmed without DNA. The germline CDR1 and CDR2 sequences are KGHSH and LQKENI. The CDR3 is 15 amino acids. CDR3 amino acids: CASSITGGATDTQYF.

This clonotype is labeled medium-sized based on frequency. The V gene is TRBV18, the J gene TRBJ2-3; TCRdb's assignment of TRBD2 cannot be checked, as there is no DNA. This CDR3 contains 16 residues. Germline-derived CDR1 and CDR2 are KGHSH and LQKENI. The CDR3 loop reads CASSPVASTSTDTQYF.

This clonotype counts as medium-sized (0.01 to 0.1%) by frequency. The genes are TRBV27 and TRBJ2-2; TCRdb's D gene call, TRBD1, goes unchecked for lack of DNA. Germline V gene sequence: CDR1 MNHEY, CDR2 SMNVEV (reference sequence). This CDR3 spans 15 amino acids. The chain's CDR3 is CASSLETGATGELFF.

The gene calls are TRBV14 and TRBJ2-1. The CDR3 contains 17 residues. Germline CDR1 and CDR2: SGHDN and FVKESK. CDR3 amino acids: CASSLRITTSSYNEQFF.

According to its frequency, this clonotype is medium-sized. V gene TRBV6-1 combines with J gene TRBJ1-4. This CDR3 region has 14 residues. In germline, CDR1 is MNHNS, CDR2 SASEGT. The CDR3 sequence is CASSRISLTEKLFF.

The J gene is TRBJ2-1, the V gene TRBV7-2; TCRdb names TRBD1, which stays unverified in the absence of DNA. This CDR3 region has 14 residues. Germline CDR1 is SGHTA and CDR2 is FQGNSA. The CDR3 loop reads CASSSDRRYNEQFF.

This clonotype is deemed large (0.1 to 1%) by its frequency. The chain employs TRBV14 and TRBJ2-1; TCRdb's D gene call, TRBD1, goes unchecked for lack of DNA. From germline, CDR1 is SGHDN and CDR2 FVKESK. The CDR3 covers 13 residues. This CDR3 reads CASSQETGDEQFF. Looking up the rest from reference TRBV14 and TRBJ2-1 gives the full variable domain: EAGVTQFPSHSVIEKGQTVTLRCDPISGHDNLYWYRRVMGKEIKFLLHFVKESKQDESGMPNNRFLAERTGGTYSTLKVQPAELEDSGVYFCASSQETGDEQFFGPGTRLTVL.

V is TRBV28 and J is TRBJ2-7. The germline V gene encodes CDR1 MDHEN and CDR2 SYDVKM. The CDR3 is 13 residues long. The CDR3: CASSLQLAYEQYF. The full variable domain, rest sourced from reference TRBV28 and TRBJ2-7, is DVKVTQSSRYLVKRTGEKVFLECVQDMDHENMFWYRQDPGLGLRLIYFSYDVKMKEKGDIPEGYSVSREKKERFSLILESASTNQTSMYLCASSLQLAYEQYFGPGTRLTVT.

The J gene is TRBJ1-1, the V gene TRBV10-3; TCRdb gives TRBD1 as the D gene, but with no DNA this cannot be confirmed. The CDR3 length is 15 residues. Germline CDR1 reads ENHRY; CDR2 reads SYGVKD. This chain's CDR3 is CAISGGQSMNTEAFF.

According to its frequency, this clonotype is large (0.1 to 1%). J is TRBJ2-5 and V is TRBV29-1; TCRdb's D call, TRBD1, is unchecked because there is no DNA. CDR3 length: 12 residues. CDR1 is SQVTM, CDR2 ANQGSEA, per germline. The CDR3 region is CSVAREQETQYF.

This clonotype is called medium-sized based on its frequency. The gene calls are TRBV6-1 and TRBJ2-3; TCRdb proposes TRBD2, but this gene call is untestable without DNA. There are 15 residues in the CDR3. Germline assignment: CDR1 MNHNS and CDR2 SASEGT. CDR3 sequence: CASTPGLASTDTQYF.

The chain links TRBV20-1 to TRBJ2-1; lacking DNA, the TRBD1 call made by TCRdb goes unchecked. Germline V gene lookup returns CDR1 DFQATT and CDR2 SNEGSKA (reference sequence). This CDR3 contains 15 residues. CDR3 amino acids: CSARVIGSVYNEQFF.

This clonotype is labeled medium-sized based on frequency. V gene TRBV30 combines with J gene TRBJ1-5. This CDR3 is built from 15 residues. Germline loops: CDR1 GTSNPN, CDR2 SVGIG (reference sequence). The chain's CDR3 is CAWSVGMGGNQPQHF.

This clonotype counts as medium-sized (0.01 to 0.1%) by frequency. The genes are TRBV14 and TRBJ1-2; TCRdb selects TRBD1, and the lack of DNA leaves this call unchecked. CDR1 is SGHDN, CDR2 FVKESK, per germline. The CDR3 spans 13 residues. The CDR3 sequence is CASSQGDQAGYTF.

This clonotype is classed as medium-sized by frequency. The chain combines TRBV30 with TRBJ2-2; TCRdb's assignment of TRBD2 cannot be checked, as there is no DNA. Germline values: CDR1 GTSNPN, CDR2 SVGIG (reference sequence). The CDR3 contains 15 residues. This CDR3 is CAWTRLAGVVGELFF.

By frequency, this clonotype registers medium-sized (0.01 to 0.1%). This chain uses TRBV24-1 with TRBJ2-4; TCRdb calls TRBD1, which cannot be checked without DNA. Looked up from germline, CDR1 is KGHDR and CDR2 is SFDVKD. The CDR3 covers 16 residues. This CDR3 reads CATSQRPGQGKTIQYF.

The chain has TRBV7-9 and TRBJ2-1; the D call from TCRdb, TRBD1, cannot be confirmed without DNA. CDR3 size: 17 residues. In germline, CDR1 is SEHNR, CDR2 FQNEAQ (reference sequence). This CDR3 is CASSLGATPTTHNEQFF.